This T cell receptor (beta chain) originates from a study of blood T cell repertoires in COVID-19. Study-wide background: Acute and convalescent COVID-19 samples came from the United States, Italy and Spain. Sources were T cells, B-cell-depleted T cells, or PBMCs; the material itself was cDNA or gDNA.

Per the original data handling: Reference gene primers were amplified, and this amplification served to estimate nucleated cell counts. This table comes from immunoSEQ multiplex PCR, and its TCRdb copy is limited to in-frame clones, with some not included. From that table come the V and J calls and clone size; the DNA was used to work out D and trimming. Here the sample spans some 150,000 clones, approximately 85% being singletons. Germline CDR1 reads KGHDR; CDR2 reads SFDVKD. Trimming left V 6 bases short and J 1 base short, with 11 bases between. This CDR3 region has 14 residues. This chain uses TRBV24-1 with TRBJ2-5; D possibly corresponds to TRBD1 (5 bases). Material for sequencing was peripheral blood. This TCR derives from a man aged 60 to 75 who had recovered from COVID-19. DNA for the CDR3: TGTGCCACCAGTCGCCAGGGTGGCCAAGAGACCCAGTACTTC. Protein product: CATSRQGGQETQYF.